Listed below are T cell receptor beta chains from one sample, sequenced in a study of blood T cell repertoires in COVID-19. The assay was immunoSEQ multiplex PCR, and TCRdb's table has in-frame clones only and misses some. Seen here are about 210,000 clones, about 81% observed once, and the top ten hold roughly 7.1%. Sequenced input: peripheral blood. The source of these receptors is a woman aged 60 to 75 with COVID-19, enrolled during active disease. Both conserved end residues are part of each CDR3. A D gene is named only where the DNA matches it firmly. Not all rows give a size; the values are once, few, many and, for expanded clones, a class.

D gene,V gene,J gene,clone size,CDR3 DNA,CDR3 protein
TRBD1,TRBV5-1,TRBJ1-2,-,TGCGCCAGCAGCCCTGGTCATGGTCGGGGGACAGGGTGCACCTTC,CASSPGHGRGTGCTF
TRBD1,TRBV11-2,TRBJ2-7,few,TGTGCCAGCAGCTTAACGACAGGGCTTTCCCACTCCTACGAGCAGTACTTC,CASSLTTGLSHSYEQYF
TRBD2,TRBV7-9,TRBJ2-7,-,TGTGCCAGCAGCGGGACTACCGTGTACGAGCAGTACTTC,CASSGTTVYEQYF
TRBD1,TRBV7-2,TRBJ1-6,-,TGTGCCAGCAGCGGGGGACAGGGGCCACCCCTCCACTTT,CASSGGQGPPLHF
TRBD1,TRBV5-1,TRBJ2-3,-,TGCGCCAGCAGCTTGGAGGGGACAGGACCCACTAGCACAGATACGCAGTATTTT,CASSLEGTGPTSTDTQYF
TRBD2,TRBV5-1,TRBJ2-3,-,TGCGCCAGCAGCCCCGCTAGTGGTGGACTAGTTATTGATACGCAGTATTTT,CASSPASGGLVIDTQYF
-,TRBV2,TRBJ2-1,few,TGTGCCAGCAGTTCCCAGGGGAATGAGCAGTTCTTC,CASSSQGNEQFF
-,TRBV19,TRBJ2-5,-,TGTGCCAGTAGGCGGGGCGGTCAAGAGACCCAGTACTTC,CASRRGGQETQYF
-,TRBV7-9,TRBJ2-7,-,TGTGCCAGCAGCCCTCTCCGGGAAGGGGAGCAGTACTTC,CASSPLREGEQYF
-,TRBV19,TRBJ1-5,few,TGTGCCAGTAGTATATTAGGGGTCGAACAGCCCCAGCATTTT,CASSILGVEQPQHF
-,TRBV15,TRBJ1-1,few,TGTGCCACCAGCAGTGCCACAGGGAATAAAGCTTTCTTT,CATSSATGNKAFF
TRBD2,TRBV11-2,TRBJ2-5,once,TGTGCCAGCAGCTTAGATTTGGGGACTAGCGGGCCGTCGGAGACCCAGTACTTC,CASSLDLGTSGPSETQYF
-,TRBV5-8,TRBJ2-1,once,TGTGCCAGCAGCAGGAGGTCATCCGCCTCCTACAATGAGCAGTTCTTC,CASSRRSSASYNEQFF
TRBD1,TRBV7-2,TRBJ2-3,-,TGTGCCAGCAGCTTCCGACAGGGTAGGACAGATACGCAGTATTTT,CASSFRQGRTDTQYF
-,TRBV28,TRBJ2-5,-,TGTGCCAGCAGTACACTGGAGACCGGTCAAGAGACCCAGTACTTC,CASSTLETGQETQYF
TRBD1,TRBV19,TRBJ2-1,-,TGTGCCAGTAGTGTACAGGGGGTTGAGCAGTTCTTC,CASSVQGVEQFF
TRBD2,TRBV30,TRBJ2-1,-,TGTGCCTGGAGTGGAGGGTCCAGCGGGAGATCCTCCTACAATGAGCAGTTCTTC,CAWSGGSSGRSSYNEQFF
-,TRBV27,TRBJ1-3,-,TGTGCCAGCAGTCCACAAACAGGGCCAGGAAACACCATATATTTT,CASSPQTGPGNTIYF